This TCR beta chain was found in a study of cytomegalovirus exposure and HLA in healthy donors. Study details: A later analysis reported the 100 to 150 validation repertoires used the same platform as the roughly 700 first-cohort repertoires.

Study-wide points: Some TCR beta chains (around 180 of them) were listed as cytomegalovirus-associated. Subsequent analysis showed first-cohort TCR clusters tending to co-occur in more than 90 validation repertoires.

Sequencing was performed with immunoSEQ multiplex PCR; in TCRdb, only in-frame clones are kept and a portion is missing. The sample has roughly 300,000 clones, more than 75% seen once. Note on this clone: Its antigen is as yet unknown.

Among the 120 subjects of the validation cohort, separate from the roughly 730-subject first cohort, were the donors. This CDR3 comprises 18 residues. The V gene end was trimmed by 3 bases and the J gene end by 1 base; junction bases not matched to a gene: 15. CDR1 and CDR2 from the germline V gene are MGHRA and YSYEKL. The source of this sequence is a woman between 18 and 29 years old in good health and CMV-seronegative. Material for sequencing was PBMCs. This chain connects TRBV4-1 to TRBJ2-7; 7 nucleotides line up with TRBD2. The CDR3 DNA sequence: TGCGCCAGCAGCCATCCCTCGGGCGGGGGAATAGGGTCCTACGAGCAGTACTTC. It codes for CASSHPSGGGIGSYEQYF.